Listed below are T cell receptor beta chains from one sample, sequenced in a study of T cell responses to AZD1222 COVID-19 vaccine. Some clones are missing from TCRdb's copy, which holds only in-frame ones; the method was immunoSEQ multiplex PCR. The table records tens of thousands of clones, 80% to 90% of them present only once. Sequencing was performed on peripheral blood, taken on day 0 of AZD1222 vaccination. Every receptor here comes from an adult in good health. Each CDR3 is given with its conserved first and last residue. D genes are given only for firm matches. For some rows the clone size is stated as once, few or many, or as a class when expanded; others skip it.

v_gene	abundance	j_gene	d_gene	CDR3aa	CDR3nt
TRBV7-9	.	TRBJ1-2	.	CASSLGAPRDGYTF	TGTGCCAGCAGCTTAGGGGCCCCCAGGGATGGCTACACCTTC
TRBV7-3	.	TRBJ2-7	TRBD1	CASDEGANSYEQYF	TGTGCCAGCGATGAGGGGGCTAACTCCTACGAGCAGTACTTC
TRBV3-1/TRBV3-2	few	TRBJ1-1	TRBD1	CASSPQGGNTEAFF	TGTGCCAGCAGCCCACAGGGGGGGAACACTGAAGCTTTCTTT
TRBV7-3	.	TRBJ1-2	TRBD1	CASSPGQGNYGYTF	TGTGCCAGCAGCCCGGGACAGGGGAACTATGGCTACACCTTC
TRBV24-1	.	TRBJ2-5	.	CATSDSQKETQYF	TGTGCCACCAGTGATTCTCAGAAAGAGACCCAGTACTTC
TRBV7-3	.	TRBJ1-2	TRBD1	CASSSFAGQGAMGYTF	TGTGCCAGCAGCTCCTTCGCGGGACAGGGGGCGATGGGCTACACCTTC
TRBV2	.	TRBJ1-2	.	CASEAGADGYTF	TGTGCCAGCGAAGCGGGGGCTGATGGCTACACCTTC
TRBV18	few	TRBJ2-5	.	CASSPNGGQETQYF	TGTGCCAGCTCACCAAATGGCGGTCAAGAGACCCAGTACTTC
TRBV3-1/TRBV3-2	.	TRBJ2-5	TRBD2	CASSQPGLAGGQETQYF	TGTGCCAGCAGCCAGCCGGGACTAGCGGGGGGGCAAGAGACCCAGTACTTC
TRBV18	.	TRBJ1-1	.	CASSRYTEAFF	TGTGCCAGCTCACGATACACTGAAGCTTTCTTT
TRBV7-9	.	TRBJ2-6	.	CASSPAPSYSNVLTF	TGTGCCAGCTCACCTGCCCCCTCGTACTCCAACGTCCTGACTTTC
TRBV14	.	TRBJ2-7	.	CASSQLTGSYEQYF	TGTGCCAGCAGCCAACTGACAGGTTCCTACGAGCAGTACTTC
TRBV6-6	.	TRBJ1-3	.	CASSPYTGIGENTIYF	TGTGCCAGCAGTCCTTACACAGGGATCGGAGAAAACACCATATATTTT
TRBV9	.	TRBJ1-2	.	CASSVDFGRGYGYTF	TGTGCCAGCAGCGTAGACTTCGGCAGGGGCTATGGCTACACCTTC
TRBV4-3	.	TRBJ2-5	.	CASSHLRGQETQYF	TGCGCCAGCAGCCACCTGCGGGGACAAGAGACCCAGTACTTC
TRBV9	.	TRBJ1-2	.	CASSPTGGGGYGYTF	TGTGCCAGCAGCCCTACGGGAGGGGGAGGGTATGGCTACACCTTC
TRBV9	few	TRBJ1-4	.	CASSVNSYNEKLFF	TGTGCCAGCAGCGTAAACAGCTATAATGAAAAACTGTTTTTT
TRBV3-1/TRBV3-2	.	TRBJ1-4	.	CASSPGTGRYEKLFF	TGTGCCAGCAGCCCGGGGACGGGACGATATGAAAAACTGTTTTTT
TRBV7-2	once	TRBJ2-1	.	CASSPLDPYDNEQFF	TGTGCCAGCAGCCCACTGGACCCGTACGACAATGAGCAGTTCTTC
TRBV12-3/TRBV12-4	.	TRBJ1-2	.	CASSLNYGYTF	TGTGCCAGCAGTTTAAACTATGGCTACACCTTC
TRBV5-1	once	TRBJ2-1	.	CASSSLHEQFF	TGCGCCAGCAGCTCCCTCCATGAGCAGTTCTTC
TRBV15	.	TRBJ1-5	.	CATSSTRWDQPQHF	TGTGCCACCAGCAGTACGCGGTGGGACCAGCCCCAGCATTTT
TRBV30	.	TRBJ2-7	.	CAWTGGSYEQYF	TGTGCCTGGACCGGGGGATCCTACGAGCAGTACTTC
TRBV11-3	.	TRBJ1-4	TRBD1	CASSLTRRTGLNEKLFF	TGTGCCAGCAGCTTAACCCGCCGGACAGGTCTTAATGAAAAACTGTTTTTT
TRBV15	once	TRBJ2-7	.	CATSRDARDEQYF	TGTGCCACCAGCAGAGATGCCAGGGACGAGCAGTACTTC
TRBV5-1	.	TRBJ2-7	.	CASSFNGQFDYEQYF	TGCGCCAGCAGCTTCAATGGACAGTTCGACTACGAGCAGTACTTC
TRBV6-2/TRBV6-3	once	TRBJ1-1	.	CASSPTLKGPEAFF	TGTGCCAGCAGTCCGACATTGAAGGGGCCTGAAGCTTTCTTT
TRBV5-1	.	TRBJ2-3	TRBD1	CASSLRQGPSAQYF	TGCGCCAGCAGCCTCCGACAGGGTCCGTCGGCGCAGTATTTT
TRBV4-1	.	TRBJ2-7	.	CASSQDGGYEQYF	TGCGCCAGCAGCCAAGATGGGGGCTACGAGCAGTACTTC
TRBV7-3	.	TRBJ1-1	.	CASSLSYTGPAFF	TGTGCCAGCAGCTTATCCTACACAGGGCCAGCTTTCTTT
TRBV10-3	few	TRBJ1-2	.	CATTGTIDLAGYTF	TGTGCCACAACAGGGACAATAGACCTTGCTGGCTACACCTTC
TRBV7-7	.	TRBJ2-1	TRBD1	CASSQAGTGINNEQFF	TGTGCTAGCAGCCAAGCCGGGACAGGGATTAACAATGAGCAGTTCTTC
TRBV5-4	.	TRBJ1-2	.	CASSLLNQGAAYGYTF	TGTGCCAGCAGCTTATTAAACCAGGGTGCGGCCTATGGCTACACCTTC
TRBV7-9	.	TRBJ2-3	TRBD1	CASSLAVSGGGFADTQYF	TGTGCCAGCAGCTTAGCGGTGTCAGGGGGCGGATTTGCAGATACGCAGTATTTT
TRBV7-2	.	TRBJ1-2	.	CASSLALKAYTF	TGTGCCAGCAGCTTAGCCTTAAAAGCCTACACCTTC
TRBV5-6	.	TRBJ1-1	.	CASSLGGSGMNTEAFF	TGTGCCAGCAGCTTGGGCGGCAGCGGGATGAACACTGAAGCTTTCTTT
TRBV7-2	.	TRBJ2-7	TRBD1	CASSFGTGLPYEQYF	TGTGCCAGCAGCTTCGGGACAGGGCTCCCCTACGAGCAGTACTTC
TRBV10-1	once	TRBJ2-7	.	CASTQLEEESYEQYF	TGCGCCAGCACCCAGCTCGAGGAAGAATCCTACGAGCAGTACTTC
TRBV4-2	.	TRBJ2-2	.	CASSQTTGPTGELFF	TGTGCCAGCAGCCAGACAACGGGCCCGACCGGGGAGCTGTTTTTT
TRBV6-4	.	TRBJ2-1	.	CARTLGAEGEQFF	TGTGCCAGAACCCTGGGGGCCGAGGGTGAGCAGTTCTTC
TRBV7-2	.	TRBJ2-3	.	CASSLSRGDTQYF	TGTGCCAGCAGCTTAAGTCGGGGAGATACGCAGTATTTT
TRBV6-5	.	TRBJ1-3	.	CASSRGPNSGNTIYF	TGTGCCAGCAGCCGGGGACCGAACTCTGGAAACACCATATATTTT
TRBV12-3/TRBV12-4	.	TRBJ2-3	.	CASSFRAADTQYF	TGTGCCAGCAGCTTCCGTGCGGCAGATACGCAGTATTTT
TRBV10-3	.	TRBJ2-3	.	CAISEPGRVTDTQYF	TGTGCCATCAGTGAGCCCGGAAGGGTCACAGATACGCAGTATTTT